The TCR beta chain under discussion was sequenced for a study of blood T cell repertoires in COVID-19. Study context: Acute and convalescent COVID-19 samples came from the United States, Italy and Spain. PBMCs, B-cell-depleted T cells, or T cells were the source of the cDNA or gDNA that made up the material.

In the study's own analysis: Nucleated cell counts were estimated from reference gene primer amplification. The table came from immunoSEQ multiplex PCR; TCRdb's copy has only in-frame clones and leaves some out. V and J calls and clone size follow that table, whereas D and trimming were derived from the DNA. Here the sample spans fewer than 250,000 clones, 80% to 90% being singletons. Germline loops: CDR1 SGHTA, CDR2 FQGNSA. V lost 4 bases and J lost 9; bases outside the gene matches: 6. The CDR3 runs to 15 residues. This clonotype originated in an older woman with acute or convalescent COVID-19. Sequencing was done on a sample of peripheral blood. J is TRBJ1-6 and V is TRBV7-2, with 10 bases matching TRBD1. The CDR3 region is CASSSETGGISPLHF. For the CDR3, the DNA is TGTGCCAGCAGCTCAGAGACAGGGGGCATTTCACCCCTCCACTTT.